This T cell receptor (beta chain) appears in the sequencing data of a study of blood T cell repertoires in COVID-19. Study as a whole: Material from acute and convalescent COVID-19 was sourced from the United States, Italy and Spain. The analysed material was cDNA or gDNA that came from T cells, B-cell-depleted T cells, or PBMCs.

Per the original methods: Estimated nucleated cell counts came from reference gene primer amplification. Sequenced by immunoSEQ multiplex PCR; TCRdb stores in-frame clones only, minus some. D and trimming were read from the DNA, whereas the V and J calls and clone size are those reported in that table. The sample holds 110,000 or so clones; roughly 85% are singletons and the top ten take 10% to 15%. The receptor was isolated from a human donor in a cohort sampled during active COVID-19. Sequencing was performed on peripheral blood.

The CDR3 protein is CASSPVGTGGGNSPLHF. As DNA, the CDR3 is TGTGCCAGTAGTCCTGTGGGGACAGGGGGCGGAAATTCACCCCTCCACTTT. V gene TRBV19 combines with J gene TRBJ1-6, with 12 bases aligning to TRBD1. This CDR3 comprises 17 residues. Trimming cost V 5 bases and J 7 bases; bases outside gene matches: 9. Germline lookup yields CDR1 LNHDA and CDR2 SQIVND (reference sequence).